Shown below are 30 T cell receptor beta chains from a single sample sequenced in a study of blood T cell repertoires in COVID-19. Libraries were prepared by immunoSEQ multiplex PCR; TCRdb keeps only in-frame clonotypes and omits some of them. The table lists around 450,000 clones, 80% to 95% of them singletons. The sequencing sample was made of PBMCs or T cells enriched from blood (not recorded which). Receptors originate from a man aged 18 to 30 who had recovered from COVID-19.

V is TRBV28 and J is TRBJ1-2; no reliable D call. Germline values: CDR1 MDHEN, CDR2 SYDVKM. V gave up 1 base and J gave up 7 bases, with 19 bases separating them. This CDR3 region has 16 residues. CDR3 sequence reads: CASSLSSGSGGGGYTF. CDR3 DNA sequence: TGTGCCAGCAGTTTATCTTCCGGGTCGGGAGGAGGTGGCTACACCTTC.

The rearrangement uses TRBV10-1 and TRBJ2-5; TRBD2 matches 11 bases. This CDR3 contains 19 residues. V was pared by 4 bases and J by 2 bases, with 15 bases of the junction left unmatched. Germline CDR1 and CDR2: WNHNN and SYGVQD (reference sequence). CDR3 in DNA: TGCGCCAGCAGTGGTTTGCTAGCGGGAGGCCTGATCTTGCAAGAGACCCAGTACTTC. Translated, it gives CASSGLLAGGLILQETQYF.

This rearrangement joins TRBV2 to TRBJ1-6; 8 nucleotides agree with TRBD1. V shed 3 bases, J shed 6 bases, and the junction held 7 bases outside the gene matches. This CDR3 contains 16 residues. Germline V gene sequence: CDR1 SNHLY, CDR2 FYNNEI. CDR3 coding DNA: TGTGCCAGCAGTGACGCAGGGGGCAGAGGTAATTCACCCCTCCACTTT. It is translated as CASSDAGGRGNSPLHF.

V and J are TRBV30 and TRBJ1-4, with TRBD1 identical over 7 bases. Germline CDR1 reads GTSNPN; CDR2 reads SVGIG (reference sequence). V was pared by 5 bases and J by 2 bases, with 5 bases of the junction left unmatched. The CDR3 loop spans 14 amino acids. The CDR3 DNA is TGTGCCTGGGGAACAGGGGCGACTAATGAAAAACTGTTTTTT. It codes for CAWGTGATNEKLFF.

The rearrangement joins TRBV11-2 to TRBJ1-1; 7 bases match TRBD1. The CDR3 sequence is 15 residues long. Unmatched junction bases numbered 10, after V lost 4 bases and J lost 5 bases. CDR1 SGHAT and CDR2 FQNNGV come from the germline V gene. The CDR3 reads CASSSTTGVLTEAFF. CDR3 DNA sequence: TGTGCCAGCAGCTCAACCACAGGGGTATTGACTGAAGCTTTCTTT.

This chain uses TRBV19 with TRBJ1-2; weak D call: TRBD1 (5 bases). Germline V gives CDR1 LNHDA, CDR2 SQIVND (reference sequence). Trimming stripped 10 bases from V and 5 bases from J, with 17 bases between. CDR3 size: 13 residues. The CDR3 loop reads CATTPGQGYGYTF. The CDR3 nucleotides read TGTGCCACCACACCGGGCCAGGGATATGGCTACACCTTC.

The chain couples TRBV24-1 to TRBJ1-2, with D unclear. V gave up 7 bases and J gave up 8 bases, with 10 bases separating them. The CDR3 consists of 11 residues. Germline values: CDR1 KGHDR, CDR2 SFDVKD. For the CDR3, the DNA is TGTGCCACCAGCGAAGGAGGCGGCTACACCTTC. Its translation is CATSEGGGYTF.

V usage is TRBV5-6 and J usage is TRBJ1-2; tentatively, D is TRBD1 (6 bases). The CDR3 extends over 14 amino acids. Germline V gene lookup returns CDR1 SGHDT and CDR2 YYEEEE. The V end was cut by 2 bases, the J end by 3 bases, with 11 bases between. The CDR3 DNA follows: TGTGCCAGCAGCTTCCTACAGGGCGACTATGGCTACACCTTC. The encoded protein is CASSFLQGDYGYTF.

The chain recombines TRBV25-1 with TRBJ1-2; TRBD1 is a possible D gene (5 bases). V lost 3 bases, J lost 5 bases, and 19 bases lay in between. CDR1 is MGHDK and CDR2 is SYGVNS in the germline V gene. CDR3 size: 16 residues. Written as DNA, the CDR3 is TGTGCCAGCAGTGACTCTATCTACACAGGTTTATATGGCTACACCTTC. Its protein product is CASSDSIYTGLYGYTF.

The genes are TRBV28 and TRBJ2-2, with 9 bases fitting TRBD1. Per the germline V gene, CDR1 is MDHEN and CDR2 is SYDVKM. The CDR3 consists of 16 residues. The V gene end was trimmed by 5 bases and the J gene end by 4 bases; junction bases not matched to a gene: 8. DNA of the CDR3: TGTGCCAGCAGTCACTCGACAGGGGGGAGCACCGGGGAGCTGTTTTTT. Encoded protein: CASSHSTGGSTGELFF.

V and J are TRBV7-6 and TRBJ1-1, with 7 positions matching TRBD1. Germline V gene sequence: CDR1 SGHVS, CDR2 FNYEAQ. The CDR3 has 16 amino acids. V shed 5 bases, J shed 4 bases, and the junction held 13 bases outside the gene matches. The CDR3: CASSPRQGGYGTEAFF. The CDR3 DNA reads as TGTGCCAGCAGCCCCCGACAGGGAGGTTATGGCACTGAAGCTTTCTTT.

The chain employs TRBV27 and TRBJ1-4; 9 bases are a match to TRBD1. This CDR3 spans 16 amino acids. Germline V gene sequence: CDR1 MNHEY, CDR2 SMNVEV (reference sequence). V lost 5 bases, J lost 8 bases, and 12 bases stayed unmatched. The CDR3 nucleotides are TGTGCCAGCAGTCCCCCGGACAGGGGATTTGGAGAAAAACTGTTTTTT. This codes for CASSPPDRGFGEKLFF.

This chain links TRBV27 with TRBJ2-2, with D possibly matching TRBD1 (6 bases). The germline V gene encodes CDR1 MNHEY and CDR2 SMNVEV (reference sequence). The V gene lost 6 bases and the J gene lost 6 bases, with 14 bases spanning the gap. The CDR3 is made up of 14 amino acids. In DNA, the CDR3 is TGTGCCAGCAGGGACAGTATAGCCCCCGGGGAGCTGTTTTTT. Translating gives CASRDSIAPGELFF.

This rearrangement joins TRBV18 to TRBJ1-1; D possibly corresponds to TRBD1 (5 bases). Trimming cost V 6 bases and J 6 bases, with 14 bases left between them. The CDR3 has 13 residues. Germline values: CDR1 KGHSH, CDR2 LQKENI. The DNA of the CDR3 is TGTGCCAGCTCCCCTACGGGCAGGGCTGAAGCTTTCTTT. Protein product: CASSPTGRAEAFF.

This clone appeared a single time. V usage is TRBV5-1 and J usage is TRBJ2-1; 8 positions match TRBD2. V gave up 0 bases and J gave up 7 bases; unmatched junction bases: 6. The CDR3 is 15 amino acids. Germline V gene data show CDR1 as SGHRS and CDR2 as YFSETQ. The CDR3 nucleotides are TGCGCCAGCAGCTTGGCCGGGACTAGTCGGAATGAGCAGTTCTTC. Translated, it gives CASSLAGTSRNEQFF.

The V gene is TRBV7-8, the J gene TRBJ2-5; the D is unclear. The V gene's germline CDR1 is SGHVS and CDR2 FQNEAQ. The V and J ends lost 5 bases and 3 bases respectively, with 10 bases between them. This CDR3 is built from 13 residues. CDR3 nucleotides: TGTGCCAGCAGCCGACGGGTAGAAGAGACCCAGTACTTC. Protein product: CASSRRVEETQYF.

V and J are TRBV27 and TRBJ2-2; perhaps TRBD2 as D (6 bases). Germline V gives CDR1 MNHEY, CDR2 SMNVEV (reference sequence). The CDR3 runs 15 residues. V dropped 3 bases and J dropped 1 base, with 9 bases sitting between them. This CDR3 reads CASSFLRENTGELFF. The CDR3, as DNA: TGTGCCAGCAGTTTTTTGCGGGAGAACACCGGGGAGCTGTTTTTT.

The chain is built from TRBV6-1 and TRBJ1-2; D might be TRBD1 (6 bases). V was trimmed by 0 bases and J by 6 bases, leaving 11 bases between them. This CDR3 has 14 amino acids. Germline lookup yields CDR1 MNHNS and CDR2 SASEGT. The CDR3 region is CASSEARGGNGYTF. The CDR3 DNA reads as TGTGCCAGCAGTGAAGCGAGAGGGGGTAATGGCTACACCTTC.

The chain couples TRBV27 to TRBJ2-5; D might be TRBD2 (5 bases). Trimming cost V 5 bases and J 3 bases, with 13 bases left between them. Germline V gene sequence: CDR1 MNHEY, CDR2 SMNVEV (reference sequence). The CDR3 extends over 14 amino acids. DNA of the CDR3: TGTGCCAGCAGTACCTTAGCGAAAAAAGAGACCCAGTACTTC. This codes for CASSTLAKKETQYF.

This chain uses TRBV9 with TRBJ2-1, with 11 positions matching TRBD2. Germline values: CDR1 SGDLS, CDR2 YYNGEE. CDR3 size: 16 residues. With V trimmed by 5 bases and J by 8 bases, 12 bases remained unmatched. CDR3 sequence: CASRADIAGGPDEQFF. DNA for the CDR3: TGTGCCAGCAGGGCCGATATAGCGGGAGGGCCTGATGAGCAGTTCTTC.

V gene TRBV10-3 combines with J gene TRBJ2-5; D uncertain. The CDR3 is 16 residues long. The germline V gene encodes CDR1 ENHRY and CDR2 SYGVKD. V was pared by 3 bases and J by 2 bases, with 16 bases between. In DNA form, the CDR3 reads TGTGCCATCAGTGAAGGCGAGGTCGCGGCTCAAGAGACCCAGTACTTC. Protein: CAISEGEVAAQETQYF.

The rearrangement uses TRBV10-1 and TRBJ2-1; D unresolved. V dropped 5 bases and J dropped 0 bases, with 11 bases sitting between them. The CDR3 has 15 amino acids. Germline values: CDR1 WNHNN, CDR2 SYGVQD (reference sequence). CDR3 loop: CASSPSRSSYNEQFF. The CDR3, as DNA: TGCGCCAGCAGTCCGTCTCGGAGCTCCTACAATGAGCAGTTCTTC.

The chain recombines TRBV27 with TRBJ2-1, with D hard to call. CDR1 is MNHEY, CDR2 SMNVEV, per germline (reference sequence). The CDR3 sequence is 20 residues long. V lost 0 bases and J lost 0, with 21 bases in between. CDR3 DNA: TGTGCCAGCAGTTTATCTTCCCTTCCCCATGGTGTTAGCTCCTACAATGAGCAGTTCTTC. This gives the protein CASSLSSLPHGVSSYNEQFF.

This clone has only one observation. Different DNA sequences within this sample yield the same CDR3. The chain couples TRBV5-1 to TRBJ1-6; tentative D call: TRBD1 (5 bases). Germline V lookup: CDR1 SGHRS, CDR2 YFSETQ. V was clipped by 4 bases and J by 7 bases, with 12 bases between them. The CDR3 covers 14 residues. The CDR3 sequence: CASSLEAGNSPLHF. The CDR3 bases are TGCGCCAGCAGCCTAGAGGCAGGGAATTCACCCCTCCACTTT. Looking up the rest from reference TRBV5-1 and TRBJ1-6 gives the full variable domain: KAGVTQTPRYLIKTRGQQVTLSCSPISGHRSVSWYQQTPGQGLQFLFEYFSETQRNKGNFPGRFSGRQFSNSRSEMNVSTLELGDSALYLCASSLEAGNSPLHFGNGTRLTVT.

The CDR3 DNA follows: TGTGCCAGCAGTTATTTGGCTAGCGGGAGTTATAGGGCCTACAATGAGCAGTTCTTC. This translates into CASSYLASGSYRAYNEQFF. This rearrangement joins TRBV6-2 or TRBV6-3 to TRBJ2-1, with 10 nucleotides matching TRBD2. The germline CDR1 and CDR2 sequences are MNHEY and SVGEGT. V lost 3 bases and J lost 2; bases outside the gene matches: 13. The length of the CDR3 is 19 residues.

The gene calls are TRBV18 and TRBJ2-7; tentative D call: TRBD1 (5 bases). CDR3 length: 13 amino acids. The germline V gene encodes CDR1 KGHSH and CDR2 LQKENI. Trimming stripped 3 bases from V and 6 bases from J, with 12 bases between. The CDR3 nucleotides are TGTGCCAGCTCACCGGTAGGGGCTAGCGAGCAGTACTTC. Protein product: CASSPVGASEQYF.

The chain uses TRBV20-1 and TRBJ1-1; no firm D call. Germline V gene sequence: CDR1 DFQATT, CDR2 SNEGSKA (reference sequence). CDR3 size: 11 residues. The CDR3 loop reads CSPARGTEAFF. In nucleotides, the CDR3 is TGCAGCCCGGCGCGAGGCACTGAAGCTTTCTTT.

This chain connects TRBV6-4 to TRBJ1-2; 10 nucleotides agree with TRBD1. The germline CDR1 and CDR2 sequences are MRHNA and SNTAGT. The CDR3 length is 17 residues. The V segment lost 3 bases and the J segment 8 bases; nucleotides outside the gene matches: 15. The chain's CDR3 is CASSEAGTGAEVNGYTF. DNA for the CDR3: TGTGCCAGCAGTGAGGCCGGGACAGGGGCTGAAGTAAACGGCTACACCTTC.

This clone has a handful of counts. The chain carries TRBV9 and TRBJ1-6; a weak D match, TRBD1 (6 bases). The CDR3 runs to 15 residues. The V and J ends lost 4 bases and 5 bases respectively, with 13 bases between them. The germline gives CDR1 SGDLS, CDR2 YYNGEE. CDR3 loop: CASSPRGQNNSPLHF. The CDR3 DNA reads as TGTGCCAGCAGCCCTAGAGGACAGAATAATTCACCCCTCCACTTT.

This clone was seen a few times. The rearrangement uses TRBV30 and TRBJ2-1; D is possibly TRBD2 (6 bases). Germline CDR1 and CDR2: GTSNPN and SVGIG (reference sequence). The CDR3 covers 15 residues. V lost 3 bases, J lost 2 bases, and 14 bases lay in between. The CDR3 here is CAWSRGLAAYNEQFF. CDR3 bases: TGTGCCTGGAGCCGGGGACTGGCCGCCTACAATGAGCAGTTCTTC.